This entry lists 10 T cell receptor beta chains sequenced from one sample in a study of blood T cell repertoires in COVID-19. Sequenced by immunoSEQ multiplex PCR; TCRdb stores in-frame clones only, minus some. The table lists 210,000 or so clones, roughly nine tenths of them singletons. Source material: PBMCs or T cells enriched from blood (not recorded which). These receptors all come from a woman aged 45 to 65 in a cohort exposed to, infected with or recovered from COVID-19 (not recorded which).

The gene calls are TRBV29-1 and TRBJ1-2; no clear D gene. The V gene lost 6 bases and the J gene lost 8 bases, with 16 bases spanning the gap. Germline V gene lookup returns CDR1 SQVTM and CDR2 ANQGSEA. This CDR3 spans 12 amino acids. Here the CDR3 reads CSVRHTRGGYTF. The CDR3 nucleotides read TGCAGCGTCCGCCATACCCGCGGGGGCTACACCTTC.

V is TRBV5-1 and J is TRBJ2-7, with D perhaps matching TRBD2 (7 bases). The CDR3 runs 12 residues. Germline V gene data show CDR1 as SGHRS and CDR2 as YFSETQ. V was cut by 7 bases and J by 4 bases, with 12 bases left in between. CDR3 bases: TGCGCCAGCCCTAGGGGGGGATACGAGCAGTACTTC. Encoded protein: CASPRGGYEQYF.

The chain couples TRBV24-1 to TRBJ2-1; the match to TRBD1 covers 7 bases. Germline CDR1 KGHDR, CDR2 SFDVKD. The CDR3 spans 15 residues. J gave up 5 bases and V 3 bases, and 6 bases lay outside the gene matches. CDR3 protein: CATSDRGQNNNEQFF. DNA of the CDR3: TGTGCCACCAGTGATAGGGGACAGAATAACAATGAGCAGTTCTTC.

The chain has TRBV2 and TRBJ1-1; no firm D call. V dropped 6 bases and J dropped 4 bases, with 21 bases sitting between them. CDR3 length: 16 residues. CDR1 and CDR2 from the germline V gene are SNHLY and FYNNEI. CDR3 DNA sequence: TGTGCCAGCAGCGGGGAAGACTTAGTTCGGGGCACTGAAGCTTTCTTT. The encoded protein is CASSGEDLVRGTEAFF.

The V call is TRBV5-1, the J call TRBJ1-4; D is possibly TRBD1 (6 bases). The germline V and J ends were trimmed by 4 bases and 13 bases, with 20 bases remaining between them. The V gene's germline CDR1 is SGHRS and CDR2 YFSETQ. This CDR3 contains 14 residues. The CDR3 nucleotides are TGCGCCAGCAGCCAGACAGGTCAGTTCGGAGTACTGTTTTTT. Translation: CASSQTGQFGVLFF.

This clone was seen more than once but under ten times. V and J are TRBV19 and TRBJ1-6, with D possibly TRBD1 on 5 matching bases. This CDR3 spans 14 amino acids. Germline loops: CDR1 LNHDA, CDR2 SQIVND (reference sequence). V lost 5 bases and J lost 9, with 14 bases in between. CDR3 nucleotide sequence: TGTGCCAGTAGTCTCGGCAGGGAGGGTTCACCCCTCCACTTT. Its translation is CASSLGREGSPLHF.

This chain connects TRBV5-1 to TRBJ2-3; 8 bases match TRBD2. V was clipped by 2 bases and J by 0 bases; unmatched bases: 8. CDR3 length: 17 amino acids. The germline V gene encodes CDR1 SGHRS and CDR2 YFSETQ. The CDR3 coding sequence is TGCGCCAGCAGCTTAACGGGGGGGAAAATTAGCACAGATACGCAGTATTTT. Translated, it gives CASSLTGGKISTDTQYF.

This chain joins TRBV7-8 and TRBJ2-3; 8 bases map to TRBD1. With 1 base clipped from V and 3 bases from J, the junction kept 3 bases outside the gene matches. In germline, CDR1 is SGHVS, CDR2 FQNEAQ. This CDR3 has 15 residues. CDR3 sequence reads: CASSLGTGWTDTQYF. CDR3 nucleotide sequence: TGTGCCAGCAGCTTAGGGACAGGGTGGACAGATACGCAGTATTTT. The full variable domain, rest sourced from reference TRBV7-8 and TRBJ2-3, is GAGVSQSPRYKVAKRGQDVALRCDPISGHVSLFWYQQALGQGPEFLTYFQNEAQLDKSGLPSDRFFAERPEGSVSTLKIQRTQQEDSAVYLCASSLGTGWTDTQYFGPGTRLTVL.

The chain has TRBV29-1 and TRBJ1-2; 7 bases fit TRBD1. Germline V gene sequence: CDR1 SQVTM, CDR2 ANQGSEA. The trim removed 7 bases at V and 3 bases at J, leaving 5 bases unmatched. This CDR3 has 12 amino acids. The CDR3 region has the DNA TGCAGCGCAACGACAGGGCACTATGGCTACACCTTC. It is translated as CSATTGHYGYTF.

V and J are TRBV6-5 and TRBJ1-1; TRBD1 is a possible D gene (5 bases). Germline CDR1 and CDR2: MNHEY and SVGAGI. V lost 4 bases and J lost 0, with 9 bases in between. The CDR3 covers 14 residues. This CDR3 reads CASSSQGMNTEAFF. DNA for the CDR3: TGTGCCAGCAGTTCTCAGGGAATGAACACTGAAGCTTTCTTT.